This is a list of T cell receptor beta chains from one sample in a study of blood T cell repertoires in COVID-19. Libraries were prepared by immunoSEQ multiplex PCR; TCRdb keeps only in-frame clonotypes and omits some of them. The sample holds approximately 25,000 clones, approximately 90% seen once. Input material: peripheral blood. The receptors stem from a man in his sixties or seventies with active COVID-19. CDR3s include the opening cysteine and the closing phenylalanine or tryptophan. The D gene is left open where the match is weak. Size values are once, few and many counts, or a class for expanded clones, and some rows have none.

V	size	D	J	CDR3	DNA
TRBV5-1	.	.	TRBJ2-7	CASSLAFSARVYEQYF	TGCGCCAGCAGCTTGGCCTTTTCTGCCAGGGTCTACGAGCAGTACTTC
TRBV27	few	.	TRBJ2-5	CASATAERNQETQYF	TGTGCCAGCGCCACGGCGGAGAGAAACCAAGAGACCCAGTACTTC
TRBV7-9	.	TRBD2	TRBJ2-1	CASSLLAGEGEQFF	TGTGCCAGCAGCCTCCTAGCGGGAGAGGGTGAGCAGTTCTTC
TRBV5-6	once	TRBD1	TRBJ2-2	CASSLVRGRTGELFF	TGTGCCAGCAGCTTGGTTAGGGGGCGGACCGGGGAGCTGTTTTTT
TRBV27	.	TRBD1	TRBJ1-1	CASSSNPGQGRTEAFF	TGTGCCAGCAGTTCCAACCCGGGACAGGGACGCACTGAAGCTTTCTTT
TRBV6-6	.	TRBD2	TRBJ2-7	CASSYGSGRASYEQYF	TGTGCCAGCAGTTACGGGAGCGGGAGGGCGTCCTACGAGCAGTACTTC
TRBV6-5	.	TRBD1	TRBJ1-2	CASVDRGGGYGYTF	TGTGCCAGCGTAGACAGGGGAGGAGGCTATGGCTACACCTTC
TRBV28	.	.	TRBJ1-4	CASSSGRGMSGEKLFF	TGTGCCAGCAGTTCGGGCCGGGGAATGAGTGGTGAAAAACTGTTTTTT
TRBV9	.	TRBD2	TRBJ2-3	CASSPRGASGSPTDTQYF	TGTGCCAGCAGCCCTCGGGGGGCTAGCGGGAGTCCTACAGATACGCAGTATTTT
TRBV4-2	.	TRBD1	TRBJ1-4	CASSQPQGQNEKLFF	TGTGCCAGCAGCCAACCACAGGGACAGAATGAAAAACTGTTTTTT
TRBV10-3	.	.	TRBJ2-7	CAISDLGLVTYEQYF	TGTGCCATCAGCGACTTAGGTTTGGTAACCTACGAGCAGTACTTC
TRBV28	once	.	TRBJ2-5	CASSLVVGRGETQYF	TGTGCCAGCAGTTTAGTGGTCGGCAGGGGAGAGACCCAGTACTTC
TRBV5-5	.	TRBD1	TRBJ2-7	CASSPGQGAYEQYF	TGTGCCAGCAGCCCGGGACAGGGGGCTTACGAGCAGTACTTC